This entry is about one TCR beta chain. Its antigen remains unidentified. 13 Jbeta primers and 60 Vbeta primers were used for the PCR. The assay was immunoSEQ multiplex PCR, and TCRdb's table has in-frame clones only and misses some. The sample contains about 200,000 clones, roughly 74% of which appear only once. These data belong to a study of cytomegalovirus exposure and HLA in healthy donors. The CDR3 runs 15 residues. V was trimmed by 3 bases and J by 2 bases, leaving 11 bases between them. Germline CDR1 LNHDA, CDR2 SQIVND (reference sequence). Broader study findings: The classifier reportedly diagnosed cytomegalovirus status with high specificity and sensitivity. Excluded: some indistinguishable V segments such as TRBV6-2 and TRBV6-3. Accurate prediction of HLA-A and HLA-B alleles (for most subjects) was reportedly achieved from TCR beta sequences.

The clonotype was recovered from a woman between 25 and 40 years old in good health and CMV-seronegative. The chain couples TRBV19 to TRBJ2-1; no clear D gene. The specimen sequenced was PBMCs. CDR3 bases: TGTGCCAGTAGTATGGAGCTTCGCACCTACAATGAGCAGTTCTTC. It codes for CASSMELRTYNEQFF.